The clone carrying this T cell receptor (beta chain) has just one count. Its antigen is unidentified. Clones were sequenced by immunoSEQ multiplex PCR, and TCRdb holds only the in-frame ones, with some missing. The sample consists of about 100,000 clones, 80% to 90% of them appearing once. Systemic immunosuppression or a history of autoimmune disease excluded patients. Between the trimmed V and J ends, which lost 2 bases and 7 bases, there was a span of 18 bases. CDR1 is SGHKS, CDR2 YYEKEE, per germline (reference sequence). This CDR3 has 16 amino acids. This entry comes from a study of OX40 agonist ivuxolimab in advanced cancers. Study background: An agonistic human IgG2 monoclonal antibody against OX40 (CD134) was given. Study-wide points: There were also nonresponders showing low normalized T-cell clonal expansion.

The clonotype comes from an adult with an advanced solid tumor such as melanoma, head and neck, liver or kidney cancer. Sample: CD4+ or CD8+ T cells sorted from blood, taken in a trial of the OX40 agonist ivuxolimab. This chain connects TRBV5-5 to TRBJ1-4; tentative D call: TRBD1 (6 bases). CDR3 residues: CASSLVQGPAGEKLFF. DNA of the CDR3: TGTGCCAGCAGCTTAGTACAGGGCCCCGCTGGTGAAAAACTGTTTTTT. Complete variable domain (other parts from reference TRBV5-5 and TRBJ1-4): DAGVTQSPTHLIKTRGQQVTLRCSPISGHKSVSWYQQVLGQGPQFIFQYYEKEERGRGNFPDRFSARQFPNYSSELNVNALLLGDSALYLCASSLVQGPAGEKLFFGSGTQLSVL.